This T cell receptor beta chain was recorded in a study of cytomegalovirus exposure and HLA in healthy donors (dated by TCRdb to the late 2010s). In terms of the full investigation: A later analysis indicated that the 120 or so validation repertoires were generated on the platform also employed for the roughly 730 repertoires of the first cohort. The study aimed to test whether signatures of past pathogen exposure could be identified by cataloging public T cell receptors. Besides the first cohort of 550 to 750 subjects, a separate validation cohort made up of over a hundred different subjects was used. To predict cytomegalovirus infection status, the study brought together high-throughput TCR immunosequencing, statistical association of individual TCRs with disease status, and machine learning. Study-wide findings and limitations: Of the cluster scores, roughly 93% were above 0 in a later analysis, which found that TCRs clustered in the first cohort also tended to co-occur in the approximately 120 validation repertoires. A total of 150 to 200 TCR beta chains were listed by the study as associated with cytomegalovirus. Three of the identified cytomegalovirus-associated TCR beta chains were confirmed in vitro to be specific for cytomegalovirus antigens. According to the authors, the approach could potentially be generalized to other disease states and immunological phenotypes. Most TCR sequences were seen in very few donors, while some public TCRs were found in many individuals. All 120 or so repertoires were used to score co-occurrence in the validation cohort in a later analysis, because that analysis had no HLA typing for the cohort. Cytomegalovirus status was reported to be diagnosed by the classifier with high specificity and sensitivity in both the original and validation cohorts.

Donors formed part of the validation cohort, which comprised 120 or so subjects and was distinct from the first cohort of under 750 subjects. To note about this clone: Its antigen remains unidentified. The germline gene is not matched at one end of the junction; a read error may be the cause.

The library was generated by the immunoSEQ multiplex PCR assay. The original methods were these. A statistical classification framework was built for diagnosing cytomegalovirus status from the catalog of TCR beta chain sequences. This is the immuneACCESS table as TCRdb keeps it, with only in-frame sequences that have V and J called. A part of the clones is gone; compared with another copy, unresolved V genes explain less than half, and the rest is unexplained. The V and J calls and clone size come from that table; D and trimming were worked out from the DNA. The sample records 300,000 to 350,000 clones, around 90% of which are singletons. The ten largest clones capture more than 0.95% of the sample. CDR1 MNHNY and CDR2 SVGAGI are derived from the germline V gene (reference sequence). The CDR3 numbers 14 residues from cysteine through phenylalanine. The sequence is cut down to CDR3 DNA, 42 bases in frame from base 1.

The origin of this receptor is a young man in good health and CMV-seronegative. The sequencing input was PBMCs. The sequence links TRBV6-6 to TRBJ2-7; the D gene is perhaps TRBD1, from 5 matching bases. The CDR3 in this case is CTSSYSSGRYEQYF. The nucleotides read TGTACCAGCAGTTACTCCTCAGGGCGCTACGAGCAGTACTTC.